What follows is one T cell receptor (beta chain) and its context. Its antigen is not known. The sample is drawn from a study of vaccination and CD4 T cells after COVID-19. Study-level points and caveats: Early post-infection timepoints were not included, and relatively few convalescent patients were studied.

Germline V lookup: CDR1 SGHTA, CDR2 FQGTGA. Between the trimmed V and J ends, which lost 2 bases and 3 bases, there was a span of 11 bases. The CDR3 has 14 amino acids. At the Johns Hopkins FTIC core, DNA taken from cultured CD4+ T cells was sequenced by way of the Oncomine TCR Beta short-read assay. TCRdb itself ran the PCR reads through MiXCR, one entry per CDR3 protein. Counted here are roughly 4,200 distinct CDR3 sequences, under 70% occurring once; the ten biggest clones make up under 30%. This sample's treatment: roughly ten-day PBMC culture with coronavirus spike peptide pools or control peptides (ViraFEST assay). For ViraFEST, peptide pools expanded antigen-specific T cells, after which the TCRs were sequenced.

This chain uses TRBV7-3 with TRBJ2-7, with D possibly TRBD2 on 5 matching bases. The material sequenced was CD4+ T cells from blood, cultured in vitro. The receptor was isolated from a human donor who had recovered from COVID-19. CDR3 nucleotides: TGTGCCAGCAGCTTATCGTCGGGGAGCTACGAGCAGTACTTC. Amino acid sequence: CASSLSSGSYEQYF. Supplemented by reference TRBV7-3 and TRBJ2-7, the full variable domain reads GAGVSQTPSNKVTEKGKYVELRCDPISGHTALYWYRQSLGQGPEFLIYFQGTGAADDSGLPNDRFFAVRPEGSVSTLKIQRTERGDSAVYLCASSLSSGSYEQYFGPGTRLTVT.